The 15 T cell receptor beta chains reported below all come from one sample, sequenced in a study of cytomegalovirus exposure and HLA in healthy donors. A multiplex PCR was run with 60 Vbeta primers and 13 Jbeta primers. TCRdb's copy holds only in-frame clones and misses some; the assay was immunoSEQ multiplex PCR. The sample records roughly 110,000 clones, roughly 80% being singletons. The sequencing sample was made of PBMCs. All receptors derive from a man younger than 40 in good health and CMV-seronegative.

This rearrangement joins TRBV27 to TRBJ2-4; 7 positions agree with TRBD1. The CDR3 consists of 14 residues. The V segment lost 0 bases and the J segment 10 bases; nucleotides outside the gene matches: 6. Per the germline V gene, CDR1 is MNHEY and CDR2 is SMNVEV (reference sequence). The CDR3 sequence: CASSLSGTATIQYF. The CDR3 DNA reads TGTGCCAGCAGTTTATCGGGGACAGCAACGATTCAGTACTTC.

The chain has TRBV28 and TRBJ1-2, with D unresolved. Germline loops: CDR1 MDHEN, CDR2 SYDVKM. V was clipped by 5 bases and J by 4 bases, with 14 bases between them. The CDR3 spans 14 residues. The CDR3, as DNA: TGTGCCAGCAGTCGGAGGTCCCCCGTCTATGGCTACACCTTC. Translation: CASSRRSPVYGYTF.

The rearrangement uses TRBV6-5 and TRBJ2-3, with a tentative D call TRBD1 (6 bases). CDR1 is MNHEY, CDR2 SVGAGI, per germline. V lost 6 bases, J lost 2 bases, and 12 bases lay in between. CDR3 length: 14 amino acids. In DNA, the CDR3 is TGTGCCAGCAGCTTACAGGGAACCACAGATACGCAGTATTTT. As protein: CASSLQGTTDTQYF.

The J gene is TRBJ1-1, the V gene TRBV27; D gene unclear. This CDR3 region has 14 residues. Germline CDR1 reads MNHEY; CDR2 reads SMNVEV (reference sequence). Trimming pared 5 bases from V and 5 bases from J, leaving 15 bases between. The DNA for the CDR3 is TGTGCCAGCAGTCCGACCTCGGGTGGGACTGAAGCTTTCTTT. Protein: CASSPTSGGTEAFF.

This clone is a singleton in its sample. This rearrangement joins TRBV13 to TRBJ1-2; the match to TRBD1 covers 8 bases. V was pared by 5 bases and J by 8 bases, with 7 bases of the junction left unmatched. Germline CDR1 reads PRHDT; CDR2 reads FYEKMQ (reference sequence). There are 13 residues in the CDR3. In nucleotides, the CDR3 is TGTGCCAGCAGCCCCGAGACAGGGGACGGCTACACCTTC. Its protein is CASSPETGDGYTF.

CDR3 sequence (DNA): TGTGCCACCAGCAGAGTAAGGCAGGCAACCTACGAGCAGTACTTC. Its protein is CATSRVRQATYEQYF. The J gene is TRBJ2-7, the V gene TRBV15; D unresolved. Germline lookup yields CDR1 LNHNV and CDR2 YYDKDF (reference sequence). V was pared by 1 base and J by 2 bases, with 12 bases between. This CDR3 comprises 15 residues. The full variable domain, completed using reference TRBV15 and TRBJ2-7, is DAMVIQNPRYQVTQFGKPVTLSCSQTLNHNVMYWYQQKSSQAPKLLFHYYDKDFNNEADTPDNFQSRRPNTSFCFLDIRSPGLGDTAMYLCATSRVRQATYEQYFGPGTRLTVT.

J is TRBJ2-7 and V is TRBV7-8; D is perhaps TRBD2 (6 bases). The CDR3 has 14 residues. Germline V gene data show CDR1 as SGHVS and CDR2 as FQNEAQ. Deletions cut 7 bases from V and 7 bases from J, with 20 bases between. CDR3 DNA: TGTGCCAGCACCCCCCCCGGCGGGACTTGGGAGCAGTACTTC. Residues: CASTPPGGTWEQYF. Full variable domain (missing parts from reference TRBV7-8 and TRBJ2-7): GAGVSQSPRYKVAKRGQDVALRCDPISGHVSLFWYQQALGQGPEFLTYFQNEAQLDKSGLPSDRFFAERPEGSVSTLKIQRTQQEDSAVYLCASTPPGGTWEQYFGPGTRLTVT.

V and J are TRBV15 and TRBJ2-5; TRBD1 matches 7 bases. Unmatched junction bases numbered 5, after V lost 3 bases and J lost 4 bases. The V gene's germline CDR1 is LNHNV and CDR2 YYDKDF (reference sequence). The CDR3 contains 14 residues. The CDR3 reads CATSRRQGIETQYF. DNA for the CDR3: TGTGCCACCAGCAGGAGACAGGGAATAGAGACCCAGTACTTC.

This clone was counted between two and nine times. Other nucleotide sequences in the sample specify the same CDR3. V is TRBV9 and J is TRBJ1-4; D is perhaps TRBD1 (5 bases). V was clipped by 1 base and J by 3 bases, with 10 bases between them. The CDR3 consists of 15 residues. Germline CDR1 reads SGDLS; CDR2 reads YYNGEE. The CDR3 nucleotides read TGTGCCAGCAGCGTATTAGCGGGGGCTAATGAAAAACTGTTTTTT. This translates into CASSVLAGANEKLFF.

Only a few counts were recorded for this clone. J is TRBJ1-2 and V is TRBV4-1; 7 bases agree with TRBD1. Germline values: CDR1 MGHRA, CDR2 YSYEKL. J lost 10 bases, V lost 4 bases, and 9 bases had no gene match. The CDR3 totals 13 residues. The CDR3 sequence is CASSLASGGSYTF. In nucleotides, the CDR3 is TGCGCCAGCAGCCTAGCCTCAGGGGGTTCCTACACCTTC.

The genes are TRBV6-5 and TRBJ2-5; 8 bases line up with TRBD2. Germline-derived CDR1 and CDR2 are MNHEY and SVGAGI. The junction had 7 bases not matched to a gene; V was cut back by 5 bases and J by 5 bases. The CDR3 spans 14 residues. The CDR3 protein is CASSPREGRETQYF. The CDR3 nucleotides are TGTGCCAGCAGTCCACGGGAGGGGCGGGAGACCCAGTACTTC.

The chain couples TRBV13 to TRBJ2-2; D ambiguous. The V and J ends lost 3 bases and 6 bases respectively, with 5 bases between them. CDR1 and CDR2 from the germline V gene are PRHDT and FYEKMQ (reference sequence). The CDR3 contains 12 residues. The CDR3 DNA reads as TGTGCCAGCAGCTTCCTTTCCGGGGAGCTGTTTTTT. Translation gives CASSFLSGELFF.

CDR3: CASSLLSRAGELFF. In DNA form, the CDR3 reads TGTGCCAGCAGTTTATTGTCGAGGGCCGGGGAGCTGTTTTTT. The V and J genes are TRBV28 and TRBJ2-2, with D possibly matching TRBD2 (5 bases). The CDR3 has 14 residues. Trimming took 1 base from V and 6 from J, leaving 9 bases between them. Germline-derived CDR1 and CDR2 are MDHEN and SYDVKM.

The J gene is TRBJ1-5, the V gene TRBV4-1; D call uncertain. Trimming left V 4 bases short and J 2 bases short, with 12 bases between. The CDR3 loop spans 15 amino acids. From germline, CDR1 is MGHRA and CDR2 YSYEKL. This chain's CDR3 is CASSPYSGGNQPQHF. The CDR3 DNA sequence: TGCGCCAGCAGCCCCTACAGCGGGGGCAATCAGCCCCAGCATTTT.

This clone was counted once. The V call is TRBV5-1, the J call TRBJ2-5, with 7 bases lining up with TRBD1. The end of the DNA aligns better with TRBJ2-7, so the J call may be wrong. The CDR3 loop spans 13 amino acids. Germline CDR1 reads SGHRS; CDR2 reads YFSETQ. Written as DNA, the CDR3 is TGCGCCAGCAGCTCGGGACAGACCTACGAGCAGTACTTC. Amino acids: CASSSGQTYEQYF.